Many counts were recorded for the clone carrying this T cell receptor (beta chain). This entry is derived from a study of beta chain features in type 1 diabetes. Since all of the isolated RNA was reverse transcribed, expressed TCRB transcripts were what got sequenced. The data were produced by immunoSEQ multiplex PCR, yet TCRdb's version contains in-frame clones alone and is incomplete. In the table there are around 400,000 clones, about 12% of which are singletons. Germline CDR1 reads SGDLS; CDR2 reads YYNGEE. CDR3 length: 14 residues. V lost 3 bases to trimming and J lost 1 base, with 9 bases between them. Sorting gave populations that all exceeded 95% purity.

Sequencing input: naive CD4+ T cells from blood. The sequence came from a man aged 18 to 30 in good health. The V call is TRBV9, the J call TRBJ2-3, with D hard to call. The DNA for the CDR3 is TGTGCCAGCAGCGCAGAAACAGGCACAGATACGCAGTATTTT. As protein: CASSAETGTDTQYF. Combining the CDR3 with reference TRBV9 and TRBJ2-3 gives the whole variable domain DSGVTQTPKHLITATGQRVTLRCSPRSGDLSVYWYQQSLDQGLQFLIQYYNGEERAKGNILERFSAQQFPDLHSELNLSSLELGDSALYFCASSAETGTDTQYFGPGTRLTVL.